The 32 T cell receptor beta chains below come from one sample, sequenced in a study of blood T cell repertoires in COVID-19. TCRdb's table, derived via immunoSEQ multiplex PCR, lists solely in-frame clones and lacks some. In the table there are some 350,000 clones, 87% of which are singletons. The specimen sequenced was peripheral blood. These receptors all come from a woman in her forties or fifties with COVID-19, enrolled during active disease.

The chain links TRBV7-6 to TRBJ2-3; 8 nucleotides match TRBD2. Germline loops: CDR1 SGHVS, CDR2 FNYEAQ. V shed 4 bases, J shed 3 bases, and the junction held 9 bases outside the gene matches. This CDR3 region has 16 residues. The CDR3 sequence is CASSYHSGSATDTQYF. DNA for the CDR3: TGTGCCAGCAGCTATCACAGCGGGAGTGCAACAGATACGCAGTATTTT. The whole variable domain, remainder taken from reference TRBV7-6 and TRBJ2-3, is GAGVSQSPRYKVTKRGQDVALRCDPISGHVSLYWYRQALGQGPEFLTYFNYEAQQDKSGLPNDRFSAERPEGSISTLTIQRTEQRDSAMYRCASSYHSGSATDTQYFGPGTRLTVL.

The rearrangement uses TRBV6-5 and TRBJ1-1; D is unresolved. Trimming pared 0 bases from V and 1 base from J, leaving 6 bases between. This CDR3 is built from 14 residues. Germline CDR1 is MNHEY and CDR2 is SVGAGI. CDR3 protein: CASSYSGRNTEAFF. CDR3 nucleotides: TGTGCCAGCAGTTACTCGGGGAGGAACACTGAAGCTTTCTTT.

The V call is TRBV19, the J call TRBJ2-5; a possible D gene is TRBD2 (5 bases). The CDR3 sequence is 16 residues long. V lost 3 bases, J lost 3 bases, and 17 bases lay in between. Germline loops: CDR1 LNHDA, CDR2 SQIVND (reference sequence). CDR3 amino acids: CASSIGGPLREETQYF. As DNA, the CDR3 is TGTGCCAGTAGTATTGGCGGTCCTTTGCGGGAAGAGACCCAGTACTTC.

The chain is built from TRBV27 and TRBJ1-6; 10 nucleotides agree with TRBD1. Germline loops: CDR1 MNHEY, CDR2 SMNVEV (reference sequence). CDR3 length: 14 amino acids. V lost 6 bases and J lost 7; bases outside the gene matches: 3. The CDR3 DNA is TGTGCCAGCAGCCTGGACAGGGGGAATTCACCCCTCCACTTT. It encodes CASSLDRGNSPLHF.

The rearrangement uses TRBV5-3 and TRBJ2-7, with a possible D match to TRBD2 (6 bases). TRBV5-3 is recorded as an ORF, its role being uncertain. Trimming cost V 3 bases and J 0 bases, with 10 bases left between them. This CDR3 has 14 residues. The CDR3 loop reads CARSSGSISYEQYF. The CDR3 region has the DNA TGTGCCAGAAGCTCCGGGAGTATCTCCTACGAGCAGTACTTC.

This chain connects TRBV28 to TRBJ2-7; D perhaps matches TRBD2 (6 bases). The germline V gene has CDR1 MDHEN and CDR2 SYDVKM. Deletions cut 6 bases from V and 1 base from J, with 13 bases between. This CDR3 is 14 amino acids long. The CDR3 loop reads CASRSQRVSYEQYF. The CDR3 nucleotides are TGTGCCAGCAGAAGCCAGCGGGTTTCCTACGAGCAGTACTTC.

V is TRBV11-2 and J is TRBJ2-7; D not certain. CDR3 length equals 13 residues. Trimming left V 3 bases short and J 0 bases short, with 6 bases between. In germline, CDR1 is SGHAT, CDR2 FQNNGV. The CDR3 nucleotides are TGTGCCAGCAGCTTCACAGCCTCCTACGAGCAGTACTTC. Translating it yields CASSFTASYEQYF.

This rearrangement joins TRBV5-1 to TRBJ2-5, with D perhaps matching TRBD1 (8 bases). Looked up from germline, CDR1 is SGHRS and CDR2 is YFSETQ. This CDR3 contains 15 residues. Trimming removed 4 bases from V and 4 bases from J, with 17 bases in between. The CDR3 DNA is TGCGCCAGCAGCCGAGCGGGACAGGAGGGAGAGACCCAGTACTTC. Protein sequence: CASSRAGQEGETQYF.

About this clone itself: A much larger clone sits a single nucleotide away, making a read error possible. The sample carries other DNA sequences with the same CDR3. The CDR3 sequence: CASSSGQGFYNSPLHF. As DNA, the CDR3 is TGTGCCAGCAGCTCGGGACAGGGGTTCTATAATTCACCCCTCCACTTT. This chain links TRBV7-9 with TRBJ1-6; 10 nucleotides agree with TRBD1. The CDR3 has 16 amino acids. From germline, CDR1 is SEHNR and CDR2 FQNEAQ (reference sequence). Losses at the gene ends were 4 bases for V and 3 bases for J; bases not matched to a gene: 3.

This chain joins TRBV5-1 and TRBJ2-3; D is perhaps TRBD2 (5 bases). The germline V and J ends were trimmed by 4 bases and 2 bases, with 14 bases remaining between them. The CDR3 runs 15 residues. Per germline, CDR1 SGHRS and CDR2 YFSETQ. The CDR3 DNA is TGCGCCAGCAGCAAGGGAGACTACAACACAGATACGCAGTATTTT. This codes for CASSKGDYNTDTQYF.

This clone appeared once. The chain links TRBV2 to TRBJ1-2; perhaps TRBD1 as D (6 bases). The CDR3 has 12 residues. Trimming removed 5 bases from V and 2 bases from J, with 6 bases in between. The germline V gene has CDR1 SNHLY and CDR2 FYNNEI. The DNA of the CDR3 is TGTGCCAGCAGTCAGGGGAACTATGGCTACACCTTC. This sequence encodes CASSQGNYGYTF.

The chain joins TRBV7-9 to TRBJ2-2; a possible D gene is TRBD1 (6 bases). The ends were cut back, 1 base at V and 4 bases at J, with 13 bases in the middle. Germline V gene data show CDR1 as SEHNR and CDR2 as FQNEAQ (reference sequence). This CDR3 comprises 16 residues. The CDR3 sequence: CASSLDSRGGTGELFF. CDR3 bases: TGTGCCAGCAGCTTAGATAGCAGGGGTGGCACCGGGGAGCTGTTTTTT.

The chain uses TRBV28 and TRBJ2-3; 7 bases line up with TRBD2. V lost 2 bases and J lost 6; bases outside the gene matches: 8. CDR1 is MDHEN and CDR2 is SYDVKM in the germline V gene. The CDR3 contains 15 residues. The CDR3: CASSLAGLGGDTQYF. CDR3 DNA: TGTGCCAGCAGTTTAGCGGGGTTGGGAGGGGATACGCAGTATTTT.

The chain recombines TRBV6-5 with TRBJ1-1, with TRBD1 matching over 11 bases. CDR1 is MNHEY and CDR2 is SVGAGI in the germline V gene. V shed 11 bases and J 4 bases; nucleotides not matched to a gene: 9. This CDR3 has 14 amino acids. The CDR3 region is CAGKIGQGATEAFF. The CDR3 DNA reads as TGTGCCGGAAAAATTGGACAGGGGGCCACTGAAGCTTTCTTT.

V gene TRBV5-1 combines with J gene TRBJ2-1; TRBD2 matches 7 bases. Trimming at V came to 5 bases and at J to 6 bases, leaving 11 bases not matched to a gene. The CDR3 is 15 amino acids. CDR1 SGHRS and CDR2 YFSETQ come from the germline V gene. This chain's CDR3 is CASRAGTTSGNEQFF. CDR3 coding DNA: TGCGCCAGCAGGGCCGGGACTACCTCCGGCAATGAGCAGTTCTTC.

This clone appeared a few times. The chain joins TRBV7-9 to TRBJ2-2; TRBD1 might be the D (6 bases). Trimming removed 1 base from V and 5 bases from J, with 8 bases in between. Germline V gene lookup returns CDR1 SEHNR and CDR2 FQNEAQ (reference sequence). This CDR3 region has 14 residues. The chain's CDR3 is CASSLVGATGELFF. The CDR3 DNA sequence: TGTGCCAGCAGCTTAGTGGGGGCTACCGGGGAGCTGTTTTTT.

The V call is TRBV5-4, the J call TRBJ2-7; tentatively, D is TRBD1 (5 bases). This CDR3 has 13 amino acids. The V end lost 0 bases, the J end lost 3 bases, and 7 bases lay between the germline ends. Germline V gene data show CDR1 as SGHNT and CDR2 as YYREEE (reference sequence). The CDR3 DNA reads TGTGCCAGCAGCTTGGGACAGCACTACGAGCAGTACTTC. Protein: CASSLGQHYEQYF.

The genes are TRBV18 and TRBJ2-5; TRBD1 matches 9 bases. The CDR3 spans 19 residues. Trimming removed 0 bases from V and 6 bases from J; junction bases left unmatched: 17. CDR1 and CDR2 from the germline V gene are KGHSH and LQKENI. CDR3 amino acids: CASSPPTGTGIRLTKTQYF. CDR3 DNA: TGTGCCAGCTCACCACCGACCGGGACAGGGATACGACTAACCAAGACCCAGTACTTC. Supplemented by reference TRBV18 and TRBJ2-5, the full variable domain reads NAGVMQNPRHLVRRRGQEARLRCSPMKGHSHVYWYRQLPEEGLKFMVYLQKENIIDESGMPKERFSAEFPKEGPSILRIQQVVRGDSAAYFCASSPPTGTGIRLTKTQYFGPGTRLLVL.

The V call is TRBV6-2 or TRBV6-3, the J call TRBJ2-5; maybe TRBD2 (6 bases). Germline CDR1 reads MNHEY; CDR2 reads SVGEGT. Between the trimmed V and J ends, which lost 2 bases and 4 bases, there was a span of 14 bases. The CDR3 consists of 15 residues. In DNA, the CDR3 is TGTGCCAGCAGTTACGCGGGAATTCGTACAGAGACCCAGTACTTC. It specifies CASSYAGIRTETQYF.

V usage is TRBV19 and J usage is TRBJ2-1; 8 nucleotides match TRBD1. Looked up from germline, CDR1 is LNHDA and CDR2 is SQIVND (reference sequence). With V trimmed by 7 bases and J by 3 bases, 5 bases remained unmatched. The CDR3 is 14 residues long. Written as DNA, the CDR3 is TGTGCCAGTAAAGGACAGGGCGGCTACAATGAGCAGTTCTTC. As protein: CASKGQGGYNEQFF.

The chain is built from TRBV4-1 and TRBJ1-5; possible D gene TRBD1, 5 bases. Trimming removed 2 bases from V and 3 bases from J, with 8 bases in between. Germline CDR1 is MGHRA and CDR2 is YSYEKL. The CDR3 totals 14 residues. The CDR3 here is CASSQPGVNQPQHF. As DNA, the CDR3 is TGCGCCAGCAGCCAACCGGGGGTCAATCAGCCCCAGCATTTT.

The chain has TRBV10-3 and TRBJ2-3, with 8 bases lining up with TRBD2. V lost 10 bases, J lost 6 bases, and 9 bases stayed unmatched. Per germline, CDR1 ENHRY and CDR2 SYGVKD. The CDR3 has 13 residues. The CDR3: CATRGGYEDTQYF. For the CDR3, the DNA is TGTGCCACCCGCGGGGGGTATGAGGATACGCAGTATTTT.

In its sample, this clone was seen once. The CDR3 nucleotides are TGTGCCAGCAGCTTAGTAAGGACTAGCGGGGACGAGCAGTACTTC. It specifies CASSLVRTSGDEQYF. The chain couples TRBV13 to TRBJ2-7; 12 positions agree with TRBD2. CDR1 PRHDT and CDR2 FYEKMQ come from the germline V gene (reference sequence). The CDR3 totals 15 residues. V lost 1 base, J lost 5 bases, and 3 bases stayed unmatched.

The chain couples TRBV7-2 to TRBJ1-2; 7 positions match TRBD1. V lost 1 base, J lost 6 bases, and 8 bases stayed unmatched. Germline V gene data show CDR1 as SGHTA and CDR2 as FQGNSA. CDR3 size: 15 residues. This CDR3 is CASSLVRRQGDGYTF. The CDR3 region has the DNA TGTGCCAGCAGCTTAGTTCGGCGGCAGGGGGATGGCTACACCTTC.

The chain couples TRBV13 to TRBJ2-7, with a possible D match to TRBD2 (6 bases). V was trimmed by 0 bases and J by 7 bases, leaving 19 bases between them. The CDR3 runs 16 residues. Per the germline V gene, CDR1 is PRHDT and CDR2 is FYEKMQ (reference sequence). CDR3 nucleotide sequence: TGTGCCAGCAGCTTAGGCTATACTGGAACGGGGGTGGAGCAGTACTTC. It encodes CASSLGYTGTGVEQYF.

The chain links TRBV7-2 to TRBJ1-4; D might be TRBD1 (5 bases). Germline V CDR1 and CDR2: SGHTA, FQGNSA. This CDR3 is built from 16 residues. Trimming cost V 2 bases and J 7 bases, with 17 bases left between them. This CDR3 reads CASSLRMGQGGEKLFF. CDR3 nucleotides: TGTGCCAGCAGCTTAAGAATGGGGCAGGGTGGTGAAAAACTGTTTTTT. Full variable domain (rest looked up from reference TRBV7-2 and TRBJ1-4): GAGVSQSPSNKVTEKGKDVELRCDPISGHTALYWYRQSLGQGLEFLIYFQGNSAPDKSGLPSDRFSAERTGGSVSTLTIQRTQQEDSAVYLCASSLRMGQGGEKLFFGSGTQLSVL.

The chain carries TRBV7-3 and TRBJ2-7; 9 nucleotides agree with TRBD2. CDR1 and CDR2 from the germline V gene are SGHTA and FQGTGA. The CDR3 has 16 residues. V was clipped by 1 base and J by 3 bases; unmatched bases: 7. The CDR3 region is CASSLNGAGGRYEQYF. In nucleotides, the CDR3 is TGTGCCAGCAGCTTAAATGGGGCGGGAGGGCGCTACGAGCAGTACTTC.

This clone was seen just once. The rearrangement joins TRBV12-5 to TRBJ2-1; unclear D gene. Germline V gives CDR1 LGHNT, CDR2 FRNRAP. The CDR3 loop spans 14 amino acids. Trimming took off 7 bases at V and 6 bases at J, with 16 bases between the two ends. The CDR3 is CASALDLASNEQFF. CDR3 nucleotide sequence: TGTGCTAGTGCCCTAGACCTGGCCTCCAATGAGCAGTTCTTC.

The V and J genes are TRBV12-3 or TRBV12-4 and TRBJ2-2; no clear D. Trimming shortened V by 6 bases and J by 7 bases, and 12 bases separated the two germline ends. This CDR3 region has 13 residues. This CDR3 is CASRAVNGGELFF. CDR3 nucleotides: TGTGCCAGCAGGGCAGTTAATGGCGGGGAGCTGTTTTTT.

V and J are TRBV27 and TRBJ2-1; 7 bases line up with TRBD1. This CDR3 spans 15 amino acids. Germline V gene lookup returns CDR1 MNHEY and CDR2 SMNVEV (reference sequence). V trimming: 6 bases; J trimming: 0 bases; junction bases outside the gene matches: 5. DNA for the CDR3: TGTGCCAGCAGCAGACAGGGTACCTCCTACAATGAGCAGTTCTTC. Amino acid sequence: CASSRQGTSYNEQFF.

The rearrangement uses TRBV5-5 and TRBJ2-7, with D possibly TRBD1 on 5 matching bases. The CDR3 runs to 14 residues. Germline CDR1 is SGHKS and CDR2 is YYEKEE (reference sequence). The V gene lost 5 bases and the J gene lost 0 bases, with 12 bases spanning the gap. The CDR3 coding sequence is TGTGCCAGCAGGGGGCCAAGGAGCTCCTACGAGCAGTACTTC. Its protein is CASRGPRSSYEQYF.

V usage is TRBV13 and J usage is TRBJ1-1; D gene unclear. The CDR3 is 12 amino acids. The ends were cut back, 2 bases at V and 7 bases at J, with 8 bases in the middle. Germline V gene lookup returns CDR1 PRHDT and CDR2 FYEKMQ (reference sequence). The CDR3 sequence is CASSLSGVEAFF. CDR3 DNA: TGTGCCAGCAGCTTAAGCGGTGTTGAAGCTTTCTTT.